Listed here are 23 T cell receptor beta chains from one sample, sequenced in a study of OX40 agonist ivuxolimab in advanced cancers. Assay used: immunoSEQ multiplex PCR; TCRdb lists only in-frame clones, some missing. The top ten hold 0.25% to 0.35% of the sample, which has 90,000 to 120,000 clones, about nine tenths seen once. The source material was CD4+ or CD8+ T cells sorted from blood, sampled in a trial of the OX40 agonist ivuxolimab. The receptors were gathered from an adult with an advanced solid tumor such as melanoma, head and neck, liver or kidney cancer.

The gene calls are TRBV6-6 and TRBJ2-2, with D tentatively TRBD2 (5 bases). CDR1 is MNHNY and CDR2 is SVGAGI in the germline V gene (reference sequence). This CDR3 is built from 15 residues. The germline V and J ends were trimmed by 2 bases and 4 bases, with 11 bases remaining between them. The CDR3 here is CASSYGGWSTGELFF. In nucleotides, the CDR3 is TGTGCCAGCAGTTACGGCGGGTGGAGCACCGGGGAGCTGTTTTTT.

The CDR3 loop is CASSRGQTITDTQYF. In DNA, the CDR3 is TGTGCCAGCAGTAGGGGACAGACTATCACAGATACGCAGTATTTT. This rearrangement joins TRBV6-1 to TRBJ2-3, with TRBD1 matching 7 bases. Germline trimming cut 5 bases from V and 2 bases from J; bases unmatched to any gene: 7. This CDR3 region has 15 residues. Germline loops: CDR1 MNHNS, CDR2 SASEGT.

V usage is TRBV19 and J usage is TRBJ2-6; weak D call: TRBD1 (6 bases). Between the trimmed V and J ends, which lost 7 bases and 2 bases, there was a span of 15 bases. The germline gives CDR1 LNHDA, CDR2 SQIVND (reference sequence). The CDR3 is 16 amino acids. CDR3 DNA: TGTGCCAGTACTCGGACAGTTAGGGCTGGGGCCAACGTCCTGACTTTC. It specifies CASTRTVRAGANVLTF.

The chain joins TRBV18 to TRBJ2-7; D might be TRBD1 (6 bases). This CDR3 region has 13 residues. Germline assignment: CDR1 KGHSH and CDR2 LQKENI. Trimming stripped 8 bases from V and 3 bases from J, with 14 bases between. CDR3: CASADSSHYEQYF. In DNA form, the CDR3 reads TGTGCCAGCGCGGACAGCTCCCACTACGAGCAGTACTTC.

The J gene is TRBJ2-7, the V gene TRBV9; D may match TRBD1 or TRBD2 (5 bases each). V was clipped by 4 bases and J by 0 bases, with 20 bases between them. Germline-derived CDR1 and CDR2 are SGDLS and YYNGEE. CDR3 size: 17 residues. The CDR3 DNA is TGTGCCAGCAGCCCAGTTGGGACGGGACGGATCTCCTACGAGCAGTACTTC. This sequence encodes CASSPVGTGRISYEQYF.

V and J are TRBV12-5 and TRBJ2-5, with D hard to call. CDR3 size: 8 residues. Germline values: CDR1 LGHNT, CDR2 FRNRAP. Trimming removed 8 bases at V and 9 bases at J, with 4 bases between. CDR3: CASPPQYF. DNA of the CDR3: TGTGCTAGTCCGCCCCAGTACTTC. Full variable domain (missing parts from reference TRBV12-5 and TRBJ2-5): DARVTQTPRHKVTEMGQEVTMRCQPILGHNTVFWYRQTMMQGLELLAYFRNRAPLDDSGMPKDRFSAEMPDATLATLKIQPSEPRDSAVYFCASPPQYFGPGTRLLVL.

The rearrangement uses TRBV7-9 and TRBJ1-5; no firm D call. The CDR3 totals 14 residues. V gave up 5 bases and J gave up 0 bases, with 8 bases separating them. CDR1 is SEHNR and CDR2 is FQNEAQ in the germline V gene (reference sequence). DNA of the CDR3: TGTGCCAGCAGCCCGCATTATAGCAATCAGCCCCAGCATTTT. As protein: CASSPHYSNQPQHF.

CDR3 nucleotide sequence: TGCGCCAGCAGCCAAGATGTAGCGGCGAGAAACAATGAGCAGTTCTTC. Residues: CASSQDVAARNNEQFF. This chain joins TRBV4-1 and TRBJ2-1; D might be TRBD2 (6 bases). Per germline, CDR1 MGHRA and CDR2 YSYEKL. Trimming left V 0 bases short and J 5 bases short, with 14 bases between. The CDR3 is 16 amino acids.

V is TRBV6-5 and J is TRBJ2-3; possible D gene TRBD2, 5 bases. The CDR3 totals 13 residues. V was clipped by 4 bases and J by 5 bases, with 10 bases between them. The germline V gene encodes CDR1 MNHEY and CDR2 SVGAGI. CDR3 sequence reads: CASSFQSGDTQYF. The CDR3 DNA follows: TGTGCCAGCAGTTTTCAGAGCGGAGATACGCAGTATTTT.

The chain combines TRBV7-2 with TRBJ2-2, with no clear D. V dropped 3 bases and J dropped 1 base, with 9 bases sitting between them. The length of the CDR3 is 15 residues. The V gene's germline CDR1 is SGHTA and CDR2 FQGNSA. As DNA, the CDR3 is TGTGCCAGCAGCTTGGGGATAGGGAACACCGGGGAGCTGTTTTTT. Protein sequence: CASSLGIGNTGELFF.

This rearrangement joins TRBV6-1 to TRBJ2-3; D ambiguous. The length of the CDR3 is 14 residues. The germline V and J ends were trimmed by 1 base and 2 bases, with 7 bases remaining between them. From germline, CDR1 is MNHNS and CDR2 SASEGT. CDR3 region: CASSEGANTDTQYF. In nucleotides, the CDR3 is TGTGCCAGCAGTGAAGGGGCGAACACAGATACGCAGTATTTT.

The chain is built from TRBV7-2 and TRBJ2-1; 9 nucleotides match TRBD1. The CDR3 consists of 15 residues. Per germline, CDR1 SGHTA and CDR2 FQGNSA. Trimming took 5 bases from V and 7 from J; bases not matched to a gene: 9. The CDR3 sequence: CASSIWTGAENEQFF. The DNA for the CDR3 is TGTGCCAGCAGCATCTGGACAGGGGCGGAGAATGAGCAGTTCTTC.

Regarding this clone: Other DNA sequences within the sample encode an identical CDR3. This sequence joins TRBV5-8 and TRBJ2-7; a possible D gene is TRBD2 (5 bases). CDR1 is SGHTS and CDR2 is YDEGEE in the germline V gene. The CDR3 spans 14 residues. V was shortened by 5 bases and J by 2 bases, with 14 bases between the two germline ends. As DNA, the CDR3 is TGTGCCAGCAGAACCCGACGGGGAGCCTACGAGCAGTACTTC. This sequence encodes CASRTRRGAYEQYF.

The V call is TRBV6-5, the J call TRBJ1-2; 7 bases fit TRBD1. J gave up 6 bases and V 8 bases, and 9 bases lay outside the gene matches. Per the germline V gene, CDR1 is MNHEY and CDR2 is SVGAGI. The CDR3 spans 13 residues. In DNA, the CDR3 is TGTGCCAGCTCCATTATGGGGACAGATGGCTACACCTTC. Its translation is CASSIMGTDGYTF.

CDR3 region: CASSFTGLGTGELFF. The CDR3 DNA sequence: TGTGCCAGCAGTTTCACCGGCCTAGGGACCGGGGAGCTGTTTTTT. This chain links TRBV28 with TRBJ2-2; D uncertain. The CDR3 consists of 15 residues. Germline CDR1 is MDHEN and CDR2 is SYDVKM. Trimming took off 3 bases at V and 5 bases at J, with 13 bases between the two ends.

This chain links TRBV2 with TRBJ1-1; 8 nucleotides agree with TRBD1. This CDR3 is built from 15 residues. J was trimmed by 4 bases and V by 6 bases; bases with no gene match: 10. Germline assignment: CDR1 SNHLY and CDR2 FYNNEI. DNA of the CDR3: TGTGCCAGCAGCGTAGGGGACAGGCGAAGCACTGAAGCTTTCTTT. Its translation: CASSVGDRRSTEAFF.

This chain joins TRBV13 and TRBJ2-3, with 7 positions matching TRBD1. CDR1 and CDR2 from the germline V gene are PRHDT and FYEKMQ (reference sequence). The CDR3 covers 14 residues. The trim removed 5 bases at V and 3 bases at J, leaving 5 bases unmatched. The DNA for the CDR3 is TGTGCCAGCAGCGTGTACAGGGGAACAGATACGCAGTATTTT. Protein sequence: CASSVYRGTDTQYF.

The CDR3 region has the DNA TGTGCCAGCAGCTTGTGGGCCGTTACCTGGGGCTATGGCTACACCTTC. Translating it yields CASSLWAVTWGYGYTF. V and J are TRBV5-6 and TRBJ1-2; D is ambiguous. CDR1 SGHDT and CDR2 YYEEEE come from the germline V gene. V was pared by 1 base and J by 4 bases, with 17 bases between. The CDR3 length is 16 residues.

This clone has just one count. CDR3 coding DNA: TGTGCCAGCAGCAGTTTAACAGCCTCCTACGAGCAGTACTTC. Residues: CASSSLTASYEQYF. The genes are TRBV21-1 and TRBJ2-7; the listed D gene, TRBD1, was not tested against the DNA. TRBV21-1 is designated a pseudogene. This CDR3 is built from 14 residues.

The J gene is TRBJ2-7, the V gene TRBV7-2; D may correspond to TRBD1 or TRBD2 (6 bases each). Trimming removed 3 bases at V and 0 bases at J, with 12 bases between. Germline V gene sequence: CDR1 SGHTA, CDR2 FQGNSA. The CDR3 contains 15 residues. CDR3 DNA: TGTGCCAGCAGCTTGGGGGGCGGGAACTCCTACGAGCAGTACTTC. Its protein product is CASSLGGGNSYEQYF.

The chain recombines TRBV6-4 with TRBJ2-2; D not certain. This CDR3 comprises 14 residues. V was cut by 7 bases and J by 0 bases, with 9 bases left in between. Germline V CDR1 and CDR2: MRHNA, SNTAGT. The CDR3 DNA follows: TGTGCCAGCAAGTCAAATACGAACACCGGGGAGCTGTTTTTT. This encodes CASKSNTNTGELFF.

The CDR3 reads CSVLEGQSSYNEQFF. CDR3 nucleotides: TGCAGCGTTCTTGAGGGCCAGAGCTCCTACAATGAGCAGTTCTTC. The rearrangement uses TRBV29-1 and TRBJ2-1; maybe TRBD2 (5 bases). The CDR3 totals 15 residues. Germline lookup yields CDR1 SQVTM and CDR2 ANQGSEA. Trimming stripped 5 bases from V and 0 bases from J, with 14 bases between.

The chain employs TRBV7-9 and TRBJ2-3, with TRBD2 matching over 11 bases. V trimming: 5 bases; J trimming: 4 bases; junction bases outside the gene matches: 14. CDR1 SEHNR and CDR2 FQNEAQ come from the germline V gene (reference sequence). The CDR3 has 18 residues. The CDR3 reads CASSGRGWTSGQADTQYF. CDR3 sequence (DNA): TGTGCCAGCAGCGGGAGGGGTTGGACTAGCGGGCAAGCAGATACGCAGTATTTT.